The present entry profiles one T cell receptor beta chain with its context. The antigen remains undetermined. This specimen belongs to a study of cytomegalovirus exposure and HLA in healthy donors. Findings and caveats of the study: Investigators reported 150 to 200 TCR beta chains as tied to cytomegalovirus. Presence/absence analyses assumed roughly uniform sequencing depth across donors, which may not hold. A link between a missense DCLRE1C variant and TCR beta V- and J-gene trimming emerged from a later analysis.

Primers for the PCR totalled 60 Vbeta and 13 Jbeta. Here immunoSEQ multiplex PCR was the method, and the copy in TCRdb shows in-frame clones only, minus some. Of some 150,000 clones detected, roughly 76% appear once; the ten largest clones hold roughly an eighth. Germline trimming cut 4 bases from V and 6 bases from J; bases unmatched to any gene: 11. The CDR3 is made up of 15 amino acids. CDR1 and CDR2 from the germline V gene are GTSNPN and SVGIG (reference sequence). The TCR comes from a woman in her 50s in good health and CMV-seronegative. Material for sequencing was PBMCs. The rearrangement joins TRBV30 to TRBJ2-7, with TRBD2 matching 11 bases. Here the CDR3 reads CAWNAIAGGVGEQYF. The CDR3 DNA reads TGTGCCTGGAACGCTATAGCGGGAGGGGTCGGCGAGCAGTACTTC. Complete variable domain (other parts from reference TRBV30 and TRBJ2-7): SQTIHQWPATLVQPVGSPLSLECTVEGTSNPNLYWYRQAAGRGLQLLFYSVGIGQISSEVPQNLSASRPQDRQFILSSKKLLLSDSGFYLCAWNAIAGGVGEQYFGPGTRLTVT.